One and the same sample provided the 13 T cell receptor beta chains below, sequenced in a study of T cells in localized non-small cell lung cancer. Clones were sequenced by immunoSEQ multiplex PCR, and TCRdb holds only the in-frame ones, with some missing. The top ten clones hold roughly 13% of a sample with 20,000 to 25,000 clones, roughly 89% of them seen once. Sequencing used peripheral blood, obtained before any cancer treatment. The receptors originated from a male donor older than 55 with stage I lung adenocarcinoma.

This chain connects TRBV9 to TRBJ2-2; 8 positions match TRBD1. The CDR3 totals 19 residues. Germline V gene lookup returns CDR1 SGDLS and CDR2 YYNGEE. The trim removed 0 bases at V and 2 bases at J, leaving 12 bases unmatched. CDR3 sequence: CASSVDTPAGGPNTGELFF. The CDR3 nucleotides are TGTGCCAGCAGCGTAGATACGCCCGCAGGGGGCCCTAACACCGGGGAGCTGTTTTTT.

The chain recombines TRBV10-1 with TRBJ2-7, with D maybe TRBD2 (5 bases). Trimming pared 8 bases from V and 6 bases from J, leaving 14 bases between. The CDR3 runs to 12 residues. Germline values: CDR1 WNHNN, CDR2 SYGVQD (reference sequence). The CDR3 DNA follows: TGCGCCAGCGAGGGTCGGACCCTCGAGCAGTACTTC. This gives the protein CASEGRTLEQYF.

The chain uses TRBV21-1 and TRBJ2-7; TRBD1, the table's D call, lacks a check against the DNA. TRBV21-1 counts as a pseudogene. The CDR3 runs to 13 residues. The CDR3 DNA follows: TGTGCCAGCAGCTGGCAGGGAACCTACGAGCAGTACTTC. Protein: CASSWQGTYEQYF.

The chain uses TRBV19 and TRBJ2-2, with TRBD2 matching over 9 bases. CDR1 and CDR2 from the germline V gene are LNHDA and SQIVND (reference sequence). The junction had 5 bases not matched to a gene; V was cut back by 6 bases and J by 3 bases. This CDR3 region has 15 residues. CDR3 protein: CASRLAGEHTGELFF. For the CDR3, the DNA is TGTGCCAGTAGGTTAGCGGGAGAGCACACCGGGGAGCTGTTTTTT.

The chain is built from TRBV6-1 and TRBJ2-5, with 9 bases identical to TRBD1. CDR3 length: 13 residues. Germline-derived CDR1 and CDR2 are MNHNS and SASEGT. Trimming cost V 8 bases and J 5 bases; bases outside gene matches: 6. The CDR3: CASRRDRAETQYF. As DNA, the CDR3 is TGTGCCAGCCGGAGGGACAGGGCGGAGACCCAGTACTTC.

The chain employs TRBV9 and TRBJ2-3; D is ambiguous. Trimming left V 1 base short and J 4 bases short, with 7 bases between. The germline V gene encodes CDR1 SGDLS and CDR2 YYNGEE. The length of the CDR3 is 13 residues. The CDR3: CASSVNSADTQYF. Here the CDR3 DNA reads TGTGCCAGCAGCGTAAACAGCGCAGATACGCAGTATTTT.

The V call is TRBV4-3, the J call TRBJ2-1, with D perhaps matching TRBD2 (6 bases). This CDR3 region has 16 residues. CDR1 is LGHNA and CDR2 is YSLEER in the germline V gene. Trimming shortened V by 3 bases and J by 6 bases, and 18 bases separated the two germline ends. CDR3 in amino acids: CASSQEGGPISNEQFF. The CDR3 bases are TGCGCCAGCAGCCAGGAGGGAGGACCTATTTCCAATGAGCAGTTCTTC.

The chain has TRBV19 and TRBJ2-1; weak D call: TRBD1 (6 bases). The CDR3 covers 15 residues. The germline V and J ends were trimmed by 8 bases and 0 bases, with 14 bases remaining between them. The germline V gene encodes CDR1 LNHDA and CDR2 SQIVND (reference sequence). CDR3 loop: CASHSQGSSYNEQFF. The CDR3 DNA is TGTGCCAGTCATAGTCAGGGGAGCTCCTACAATGAGCAGTTCTTC.

V usage is TRBV7-9 and J usage is TRBJ2-7, with a possible D match to TRBD1 (6 bases). The ends were cut back, 11 bases at V and 2 bases at J, with 19 bases in the middle. The CDR3 runs 14 residues. Germline loops: CDR1 SEHNR, CDR2 FQNEAQ (reference sequence). Here the CDR3 reads CAPLGTPAPYEQYF. The CDR3 DNA sequence: TGTGCCCCATTGGGGACACCCGCACCCTACGAGCAGTACTTC.

The chain uses TRBV19 and TRBJ1-5, with 7 bases aligning to TRBD1. With V trimmed by 6 bases and J by 5 bases, 10 bases remained unmatched. The CDR3 length is 15 residues. Germline CDR1 is LNHDA and CDR2 is SQIVND (reference sequence). CDR3 nucleotide sequence: TGTGCCAGTAGCACAGACAGGGTGAGGTATCAGCCCCAGCATTTT. Translated, it gives CASSTDRVRYQPQHF.

This sequence joins TRBV5-1 and TRBJ1-2; 10 bases are a match to TRBD1. In germline, CDR1 is SGHRS, CDR2 YFSETQ. V dropped 3 bases and J dropped 3; count of bases not matched to a gene: 8. The length of the CDR3 is 16 residues. The CDR3, as DNA: TGCGCCAGCAGCTGGGGCGGGACAGGGGATTACTATGGCTACACCTTC. It specifies CASSWGGTGDYYGYTF.

This chain uses TRBV5-1 with TRBJ2-2; 8 bases are shared with TRBD1. Germline V CDR1 and CDR2: SGHRS, YFSETQ. V shed 1 base, J shed 5 bases, and the junction held 7 bases outside the gene matches. The CDR3 is 16 amino acids. In nucleotides, the CDR3 is TGCGCCAGCAGCTTGTCCCCGACAGGGGAAACCGGGGAGCTGTTTTTT. Protein: CASSLSPTGETGELFF.

The chain carries TRBV27 and TRBJ2-7; possible D gene TRBD2, 5 bases. Trimming took 5 bases from V and 2 from J, leaving 16 bases between them. The CDR3 contains 15 residues. Germline V gene lookup returns CDR1 MNHEY and CDR2 SMNVEV (reference sequence). CDR3 in DNA: TGTGCCAGCAGTGTGGACTCCTACGGAACCTACGAGCAGTACTTC. Its translation: CASSVDSYGTYEQYF.